These 30 T cell receptor beta chains came from one sample sequenced in a study of blood T cell repertoires in COVID-19. The table came from immunoSEQ multiplex PCR; TCRdb's copy has only in-frame clones and leaves some out. The repertoire consists of roughly 100,000 clones, with roughly 87% occurring once and the leading ten covering 5% to 7.5%. The sequenced material came from peripheral blood. These receptors came from a human donor in a cohort sampled during active COVID-19.

V and J are TRBV7-3 and TRBJ2-1; 8 nucleotides align to TRBD1. The CDR3 totals 15 residues. Germline values: CDR1 SGHTA, CDR2 FQGTGA. J lost 8 bases, V lost 4 bases, and 10 bases had no gene match. The CDR3: CASSSTGGSVDEQFF. The DNA of the CDR3 is TGTGCCAGCAGCTCCACAGGGGGGAGCGTCGATGAGCAGTTCTTC.

The chain joins TRBV9 to TRBJ2-7, with 8 positions matching TRBD2. Germline V gene sequence: CDR1 SGDLS, CDR2 YYNGEE. The CDR3 extends over 15 amino acids. Losses at the gene ends were 3 bases for V and 6 bases for J; bases not matched to a gene: 11. As DNA, the CDR3 is TGTGCCAGCAGCGCCCGGGGGGGGCGGGCGGCCGAGCAGTACTTC. Protein: CASSARGGRAAEQYF.

J is TRBJ1-1 and V is TRBV10-3; D perhaps matches TRBD1 (6 bases). The V and J ends lost 3 bases and 5 bases respectively, with 16 bases between them. Germline-derived CDR1 and CDR2 are ENHRY and SYGVKD. The CDR3 totals 15 residues. The CDR3 sequence: CAISDGSTGRTEAFF. The CDR3 DNA sequence: TGTGCCATCAGTGATGGGAGTACAGGGCGGACTGAAGCTTTCTTT.

This sequence joins TRBV7-3 and TRBJ2-5; 15 nucleotides line up with TRBD2. J lost 5 bases, V lost 5 bases, and 6 bases had no gene match. The CDR3 extends over 16 amino acids. Germline V gene data show CDR1 as SGHTA and CDR2 as FQGTGA. CDR3 protein: CASSPGLAGGQETQYF. Written as DNA, the CDR3 is TGTGCCAGCAGCCCCGGACTAGCGGGGGGGCAGGAGACCCAGTACTTC. Complete variable domain (other parts from reference TRBV7-3 and TRBJ2-5): GAGVSQTPSNKVTEKGKYVELRCDPISGHTALYWYRQSLGQGPEFLIYFQGTGAADDSGLPNDRFFAVRPEGSVSTLKIQRTERGDSAVYLCASSPGLAGGQETQYFGPGTRLLVL.

The rearrangement links TRBV28 to TRBJ2-5, with 7 nucleotides matching TRBD1. V lost 6 bases, J lost 2 bases, and 21 bases stayed unmatched. There are 19 residues in the CDR3. Per the germline V gene, CDR1 is MDHEN and CDR2 is SYDVKM. The CDR3 nucleotides read TGTGCCAGCAGGACGTTGAAACCGGACAGGAGTGGGTATCAAGAGACCCAGTACTTC. It encodes CASRTLKPDRSGYQETQYF.

This clone was seen more than once but under ten times. The J gene is TRBJ2-7, the V gene TRBV7-9; D might be TRBD1 (6 bases). Per the germline V gene, CDR1 is SEHNR and CDR2 is FQNEAQ (reference sequence). The CDR3 contains 12 residues. Trimming cost V 5 bases and J 6 bases, with 11 bases left between them. CDR3 in DNA: TGTGCCAGCAGCGAGGACAGTTTCGAGCAGTACTTC. It is translated as CASSEDSFEQYF.

The rearrangement joins TRBV6-5 to TRBJ2-7; the match to TRBD1 covers 7 bases. CDR1 and CDR2 (germline): MNHEY, SVGAGI. Unmatched junction bases numbered 9, after V lost 6 bases and J lost 4 bases. The CDR3 covers 14 residues. CDR3 sequence (DNA): TGTGCCAGCAGCCCAGGGGACAGCAAGTACGAGCAGTACTTC. This encodes CASSPGDSKYEQYF.

V is TRBV19 and J is TRBJ2-3; TRBD1 aligns across 8 bases. The CDR3 runs to 13 residues. Germline CDR1 is LNHDA and CDR2 is SQIVND (reference sequence). After removal of 7 bases from V and 1 base from J, the junction contained 1 base not matched to a gene. DNA for the CDR3: TGTGCCAGTATGGACAGGGGCACAGATACGCAGTATTTT. Translated, it gives CASMDRGTDTQYF.

The V call is TRBV5-6, the J call TRBJ1-6; D is ambiguous. Trimming pared 4 bases from V and 10 bases from J, leaving 12 bases between. This CDR3 comprises 13 residues. From germline, CDR1 is SGHDT and CDR2 YYEEEE. The CDR3 DNA is TGTGCCAGCAGCCTAACCAGGAGGTCACCCCTCCACTTT. It is translated as CASSLTRRSPLHF. Complete variable domain (other parts from reference TRBV5-6 and TRBJ1-6): DAGVTQSPTHLIKTRGQQVTLRCSPKSGHDTVSWYQQALGQGPQFIFQYYEEEERQRGNFPDRFSGHQFPNYSSELNVNALLLGDSALYLCASSLTRRSPLHFGNGTRLTVT.

The sample holds one count of this clone. The J gene is TRBJ1-6, the V gene TRBV2, with D possibly TRBD1 on 6 matching bases. V dropped 1 base and J dropped 7 bases, with 11 bases sitting between them. This CDR3 has 15 amino acids. The germline gives CDR1 SNHLY, CDR2 FYNNEI. CDR3 sequence (DNA): TGTGCCAGCAGTGAAGAGACAGGCCCAAATTCACCCCTCCACTTT. It encodes CASSEETGPNSPLHF.

In this sample, this clone turned up a few times. The chain employs TRBV10-2 and TRBJ2-1; D remains unclear. The CDR3 has 12 amino acids. Germline V gene lookup returns CDR1 WSHSY and CDR2 SAAADI. V lost 8 bases and J lost 7, with 12 bases in between. The CDR3, as DNA: TGCGCCAGCCGCCTTTTTCAGAATGAGCAGTTCTTC. Amino acids: CASRLFQNEQFF.

V and J are TRBV25-1 and TRBJ1-1, with D unclear. CDR1 is MGHDK and CDR2 is SYGVNS in the germline V gene. The V and J ends lost 0 bases and 6 bases respectively, with 11 bases between them. The CDR3 consists of 14 residues. The CDR3 DNA reads TGTGCCAGCAGTGAATACGGGAGTTTGGCTGAAGCTTTCTTT. Amino acid sequence: CASSEYGSLAEAFF.

This chain links TRBV5-4 with TRBJ2-7; TRBD1 matches 7 bases. V shed 0 bases, J shed 5 bases, and the junction held 2 bases outside the gene matches. Germline CDR1 SGHNT, CDR2 YYREEE (reference sequence). The CDR3 loop spans 13 amino acids. The CDR3 coding sequence is TGTGCCAGCAGCTTGGACAGGGGCCACGAGCAGTACTTC. It yields the protein CASSLDRGHEQYF.

Only one count was recorded for this clone. The chain combines TRBV6-1 with TRBJ1-6, with a weak D call TRBD1 (5 bases). V was trimmed by 2 bases and J by 6 bases, leaving 14 bases between them. The CDR3 has 16 amino acids. CDR1 MNHNS and CDR2 SASEGT come from the germline V gene. The CDR3 DNA reads TGTGCCAGCAGTGAAAGGGCAGGGCTTAGTAATTCACCCCTCCACTTT. It is translated as CASSERAGLSNSPLHF.

V and J are TRBV2 and TRBJ2-1; a possible D gene is TRBD2 (7 bases). CDR1 SNHLY and CDR2 FYNNEI come from the germline V gene. The CDR3 sequence is 16 residues long. Between the trimmed V and J ends, which lost 2 bases and 8 bases, there was a span of 19 bases. The CDR3: CASSERSGGLSDEQFF. CDR3 in DNA: TGTGCCAGCAGTGAAAGGTCCGGGGGGCTTTCCGATGAGCAGTTCTTC.

This clone appeared a few times. This chain links TRBV10-3 with TRBJ1-6, with 8 bases lining up with TRBD1. Trimming removed 6 bases from V and 10 bases from J; junction bases left unmatched: 11. Germline V gives CDR1 ENHRY, CDR2 SYGVKD. The CDR3 runs 15 residues. The CDR3 nucleotides are TGTGCCATCAGCCCAACAGGGGGTGCGGGATCACCCCTCCACTTT. Translating it yields CAISPTGGAGSPLHF.

The count of this clone is one. V gene TRBV28 combines with J gene TRBJ2-5; 11 nucleotides match TRBD2. Germline V gene lookup returns CDR1 MDHEN and CDR2 SYDVKM. The CDR3 extends over 15 amino acids. V gave up 4 bases and J gave up 6 bases; unmatched junction bases: 7. Here the CDR3 reads CASSSVTSGDKTQYF. CDR3 DNA sequence: TGTGCCAGCAGTTCAGTGACTAGCGGGGACAAGACCCAGTACTTC.

The rearrangement uses TRBV12-3 or TRBV12-4 and TRBJ2-3, with D hard to call. Trimming removed 0 bases from V and 7 bases from J, with 8 bases in between. CDR3 size: 13 residues. The CDR3: CASSLALSHTQYF. In DNA form, the CDR3 reads TGTGCCAGCAGTTTAGCGCTAAGTCATACGCAGTATTTT.

The table lists this clone with a count of one. The chain uses TRBV28 and TRBJ1-1; D might be TRBD1 (6 bases). CDR1 is MDHEN and CDR2 is SYDVKM in the germline V gene. CDR3 length: 15 residues. V was clipped by 2 bases and J by 1 base, with 11 bases between them. The CDR3 here is CASSLVDSTNTEAFF. The CDR3, as DNA: TGTGCCAGCAGTTTAGTGGACAGTACGAACACTGAAGCTTTCTTT.

The V call is TRBV19, the J call TRBJ1-1; possibly TRBD1 for D (5 bases). CDR1 is LNHDA, CDR2 SQIVND, per germline (reference sequence). V lost 5 bases, J lost 1 base, and 11 bases lay in between. This CDR3 contains 14 residues. In DNA form, the CDR3 reads TGTGCCAGTAGTGGGGGACTGGCGAACACTGAAGCTTTCTTT. Its translation is CASSGGLANTEAFF.

The V call is TRBV10-3, the J call TRBJ2-7, with 8 bases lining up with TRBD2. Trimming removed 0 bases from V and 4 bases from J; junction bases left unmatched: 5. Germline CDR1 and CDR2: ENHRY and SYGVKD. There are 15 residues in the CDR3. The CDR3 sequence: CAISESTAGEYEQYF. DNA of the CDR3: TGTGCCATCAGTGAGTCGACAGCGGGAGAATACGAGCAGTACTTC.

The rearrangement joins TRBV6-5 to TRBJ1-4; D may be TRBD1 (5 bases). Trimming shortened V by 6 bases and J by 10 bases, and 12 bases separated the two germline ends. Germline CDR1 MNHEY, CDR2 SVGAGI. The CDR3 is 12 residues long. This CDR3 reads CASRPLQGKLFF. The CDR3 DNA follows: TGTGCCAGCAGGCCCCTTCAGGGAAAACTGTTTTTT.

This CDR3 reads CAVTRDSNTGELFF. The CDR3, as DNA: TGTGCCGTTACCCGGGACAGTAACACCGGGGAGCTGTTTTTT. The chain joins TRBV28 to TRBJ2-2; 7 positions match TRBD1. J gave up 2 bases and V 11 bases, and 8 bases lay outside the gene matches. Germline V gene sequence: CDR1 MDHEN, CDR2 SYDVKM. The CDR3 sequence is 14 residues long.

V gene TRBV7-3 combines with J gene TRBJ2-3; D is undetermined. The CDR3 extends over 14 amino acids. The germline V gene has CDR1 SGHTA and CDR2 FQGTGA. Deletions cut 5 bases from V and 1 base from J, with 10 bases between. The CDR3 nucleotides read TGTGCCAGCAGCCCGCGGCGCGGCACAGATACGCAGTATTTT. It yields the protein CASSPRRGTDTQYF. The whole variable domain, filled in from reference TRBV7-3 and TRBJ2-3, reads GAGVSQTPSNKVTEKGKYVELRCDPISGHTALYWYRQSLGQGPEFLIYFQGTGAADDSGLPNDRFFAVRPEGSVSTLKIQRTERGDSAVYLCASSPRRGTDTQYFGPGTRLTVL.

The chain recombines TRBV18 with TRBJ2-3; TRBD1 agrees at 7 bases. The CDR3 totals 18 residues. CDR1 and CDR2 (germline): KGHSH, LQKENI. Germline trimming cut 4 bases from V and 0 bases from J; bases unmatched to any gene: 13. The CDR3 DNA reads as TGTGCCAGCTCACGTAACAGGGGTCCCTCTCTTAGCACAGATACGCAGTATTTT. Protein: CASSRNRGPSLSTDTQYF.

The chain uses TRBV5-1 and TRBJ1-4, with a tentative D call TRBD1 (6 bases). This CDR3 has 15 residues. Trimming shortened V by 0 bases and J by 5 bases, and 11 bases separated the two germline ends. Germline V gives CDR1 SGHRS, CDR2 YFSETQ. The DNA for the CDR3 is TGCGCCAGCAGCTTGGGAGGACAGACGAATGAAAAACTGTTTTTT. This gives the protein CASSLGGQTNEKLFF.

The chain is built from TRBV10-3 and TRBJ2-2; 8 bases line up with TRBD1. J was trimmed by 5 bases and V by 10 bases; bases with no gene match: 6. Germline V CDR1 and CDR2: ENHRY, SYGVKD. The CDR3 has 13 residues. The DNA of the CDR3 is TGTGCCACGGGACAGGAACCAACCGGGGAGCTGTTTTTT. It translates to CATGQEPTGELFF.

This chain links TRBV4-2 with TRBJ2-3; the D gene is possibly TRBD2 (6 bases). The CDR3 has 16 amino acids. V was clipped by 0 bases and J by 1 base, with 11 bases between them. Germline lookup yields CDR1 LGHNA and CDR2 YNFKEQ. The CDR3 coding sequence is TGTGCCAGCAGCCAAGATTTGGCGGGGCGCACAGATACGCAGTATTTT. Translation: CASSQDLAGRTDTQYF.

This clone was recorded a few times. The chain combines TRBV7-8 with TRBJ1-2; 7 bases are shared with TRBD1. J lost 8 bases, V lost 1 base, and 10 bases had no gene match. Germline V gives CDR1 SGHVS, CDR2 FQNEAQ. This CDR3 spans 15 amino acids. The CDR3 sequence: CASSLDWQGGGGYTF. The CDR3 coding sequence is TGTGCCAGCAGCTTAGATTGGCAGGGGGGAGGAGGCTACACCTTC.

The CDR3 DNA is TGTGCCAGCAGTTTCTCGGGGAAGAGCACAGATACGCAGTATTTT. This encodes CASSFSGKSTDTQYF. The genes are TRBV27 and TRBJ2-3; a possible D gene is TRBD2 (5 bases). The ends were cut back, 3 bases at V and 0 bases at J, with 10 bases in the middle. The length of the CDR3 is 15 residues. The germline V gene has CDR1 MNHEY and CDR2 SMNVEV (reference sequence).